The present entry profiles one TCR beta chain with its context. Its antigen is unidentified. These data are taken from a study of shared clonotypes between healthy human individuals. This table comes from immunoSEQ multiplex PCR, and its TCRdb copy is limited to in-frame clones, with some not included. The sample yields over a million clones, 75% to 85% seen once. The V gene's germline CDR1 is MNHNS and CDR2 SASEGT. Trimming pared 7 bases from V and 2 bases from J, leaving 9 bases between. The CDR3 extends over 12 amino acids. None of the donors, who were healthy HIV-negative adults, had recently had acute infections or vaccinations. Whole-study results and caveats: Several donors showed sharing of about 4.7% of naive CD4 clonotypes. Estimated richness values were generally larger in naive subsets than in memory subsets. Non-shared clonotypes had lower generation probabilities than clonotypes shared by all four sorted-subset donors.

The sequence was obtained from a man between 18 and 35 years old in good health. Some clones in this sample may be carry-over from other donors' samples. The J gene is TRBJ2-7, the V gene TRBV6-1, with D unclear. The source material was memory CD4+ T cells from PBMCs. Regarding subset: CD45RA-negative fraction. CDR3 sequence (DNA): TGTGCCAGCACTGCGACACCCTACGAGCAGTACTTC. Protein sequence: CASTATPYEQYF.